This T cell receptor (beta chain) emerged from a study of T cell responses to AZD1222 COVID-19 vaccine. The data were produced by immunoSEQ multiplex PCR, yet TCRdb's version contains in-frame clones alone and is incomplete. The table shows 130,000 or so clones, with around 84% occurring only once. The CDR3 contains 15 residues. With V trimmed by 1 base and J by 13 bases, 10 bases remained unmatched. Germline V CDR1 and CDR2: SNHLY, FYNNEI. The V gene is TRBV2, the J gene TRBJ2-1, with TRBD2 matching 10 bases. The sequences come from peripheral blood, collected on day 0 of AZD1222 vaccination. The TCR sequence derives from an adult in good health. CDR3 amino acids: CASSEGTSGAHPQFF. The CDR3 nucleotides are TGTGCCAGCAGTGAAGGCACTAGCGGGGCCCACCCACAGTTCTTC.